This is a list of T cell receptor beta chains from one sample in a study of spatial heterogeneity in lung cancer. TCRdb reprocessed the 5' RACE reads via MiXCR and lists one record per CDR3 protein. The sample has about 26,000 distinct CDR3 sequences; around 13% are singletons. The sample in question was PBMCs, obtained at surgery. The receptors come from a female donor with early-stage non-small cell lung cancer. Both conserved end residues are part of each CDR3. D genes are given only for firm matches. Part of the rows lack a size; the others show once, few, many or a class for expanded clones.

j_call v_call clone_size d_call cdr3_nt cdr3_aa
TRBJ2-3 TRBV3-1 many TRBD2 TGTGCCAGCAGCCTGATCGGGGGGTCCGATGATACGCAGTATTTT CASSLIGGSDDTQYF
TRBJ2-3 TRBV20-1 many . TGCAGTGCTAGAGGGGAGGATACGCAGTATTTT CSARGEDTQYF
TRBJ2-1 TRBV4-2 many TRBD2 TGTGCCAGCAGCCCTACAACCGGGACTAGCGGGGGGCCCCTGAATGAGCAGTTCTTC CASSPTTGTSGGPLNEQFF
TRBJ2-7 TRBV3-1 medium-sized . TGTGCCAGCAGCCCCCGGCGCACAGGCAGGGGCTACGAGCAGTACTTC CASSPRRTGRGYEQYF
TRBJ1-5 TRBV3-1 . . TGTGCTAGCAGCCCGGCCTGGGGCAATCAGCCCCAGCATTTT CASSPAWGNQPQHF
TRBJ2-5 TRBV7-2 many TRBD2 TGTGCCAGCAGCTTAACCGGGACTAGCGGGCCTCAAGAGACCCAGTACTTC CASSLTGTSGPQETQYF
TRBJ2-7 TRBV7-2 many . TGTGCCAGCAGCCCCCGAGCGGGTTCAACCTACGAGCAGTACTTC CASSPRAGSTYEQYF
TRBJ2-3 TRBV6-6 . TRBD1 TGTGCCAGCAGTTACTCGGGACAGGGGAGGGATACGCAGTATTTT CASSYSGQGRDTQYF
TRBJ2-4 TRBV6-5 many . TGTGCCAGCAGTTACGGGCAGGGAAACATTCAGTACTTC CASSYGQGNIQYF
TRBJ2-1 TRBV7-9 few . TGTGCCGCCCGGGACACCCTCTACAATGAGCAGTTCTTC CAARDTLYNEQFF
TRBJ2-3 TRBV25-1 medium-sized . TGTGCCAGCAGTGATTTTATTCGCCAAGGCACAGATACGCAGTATTTT CASSDFIRQGTDTQYF
TRBJ1-1 TRBV20-1 many . TGCAGTGCCAAACCGCCGGGAATGACTGAAGCTTTCTTT CSAKPPGMTEAFF
TRBJ1-1 TRBV11-1 many . TGTGCCAGCAGCCGATTAACAGGGCAGAACACTGAAGCTTTCTTT CASSRLTGQNTEAFF